The rows below give T cell receptor beta chains drawn from one sample of a study of T cell responses to AZD1222 COVID-19 vaccine. Some clones are missing from TCRdb's copy, which holds only in-frame ones; the method was immunoSEQ multiplex PCR. The table has some 110,000 clones, around 92% seen once; the top ten hold 2.5% to 3%. Source: peripheral blood, taken on day 0 of AZD1222 vaccination. Receptors were obtained from an adult in good health. The CDR3 runs from the conserved cysteine through the conserved F or W. D genes are given only for firm matches. Only part of the rows carry a size: once, few, many, or a class if the clone is expanded.

CDR3: CASSPVSGPTDTQYF
DNA: TGTGCCAGCTCACCTGTATCCGGACCCACAGATACGCAGTATTTT
J: TRBJ2-3
D: NA
V: TRBV18
size: NA

CDR3: CSVEGIARGYGYTF
DNA: TGCAGCGTTGAAGGAATTGCCAGGGGCTACGGCTACACCTTC
J: TRBJ1-2
D: NA
V: TRBV29-1
size: NA

CDR3: CASTHDGDNNQPQHF
DNA: TGTGCCAGTACCCACGACGGGGACAACAATCAGCCCCAGCATTTT
J: TRBJ1-5
D: NA
V: TRBV19
size: NA

CDR3: CASSSRVSGVGTDTQYF
DNA: TGTGCCAGCAGCTCACGTGTTAGCGGGGTTGGCACAGATACGCAGTATTTT
J: TRBJ2-3
D: TRBD2
V: TRBV7-9
size: few

CDR3: CASSGTVYSGYTF
DNA: TGCGCCAGCAGTGGGACCGTATATTCTGGCTACACCTTC
J: TRBJ1-2
D: NA
V: TRBV10-2
size: NA

CDR3: CSAPYKTQYF
DNA: TGCAGTGCTCCCTACAAGACCCAGTACTTC
J: TRBJ2-5
D: NA
V: TRBV20-1
size: NA

CDR3: CASSPTTVNYGYTF
DNA: TGTGCCAGCAGTCCCACCACGGTGAACTATGGCTACACCTTC
J: TRBJ1-2
D: NA
V: TRBV28
size: NA

CDR3: CAISESGDLYGYTF
DNA: TGTGCCATCAGTGAGTCGGGGGACCTCTATGGCTACACCTTC
J: TRBJ1-2
D: NA
V: TRBV10-3
size: NA

CDR3: CASSPLLTSGRSGEQYF
DNA: TGTGCCAGCAGTCCCCTGTTGACTAGCGGGAGGAGTGGGGAGCAGTACTTC
J: TRBJ2-7
D: TRBD2
V: TRBV28
size: NA

CDR3: CASSLDGTSGYEQYF
DNA: TGTGCCAGCAGCTTGGACGGGACTAGCGGATACGAGCAGTACTTC
J: TRBJ2-7
D: TRBD2
V: TRBV5-4
size: NA

CDR3: CASSLSLSSYEQYF
DNA: TGCGCCAGCAGCCTCTCCTTGAGCTCCTACGAGCAGTACTTC
J: TRBJ2-7
D: NA
V: TRBV5-1
size: once

CDR3: CASSQLREGRYEQYF
DNA: TGTGCCAGCAGCCAACTGCGGGAGGGCCGCTACGAGCAGTACTTC
J: TRBJ2-7
D: TRBD2
V: TRBV4-2
size: NA

CDR3: CASSWDRYEQYF
DNA: TGTGCCAGCAGCTGGGACCGCTACGAGCAGTACTTC
J: TRBJ2-7
D: NA
V: TRBV11-2
size: once

CDR3: CASSFLVDTQPQHF
DNA: TGTGCCAGCAGCTTCTTGGTCGACACACAGCCCCAGCATTTT
J: TRBJ1-5
D: NA
V: TRBV7-2
size: NA

CDR3: CASSFAGDTEAFF
DNA: TGTGCCAGCAGCTTCGCGGGGGACACTGAAGCTTTCTTT
J: TRBJ1-1
D: NA
V: TRBV7-3
size: once

CDR3: CAWSAGGAFYEQYF
DNA: TGTGCCTGGAGTGCGGGGGGCGCTTTCTACGAGCAGTACTTC
J: TRBJ2-7
D: NA
V: TRBV30
size: NA

CDR3: CASSLEGVPGELFF
DNA: TGTGCCAGCAGCCTCGAGGGAGTACCCGGGGAGCTGTTTTTT
J: TRBJ2-2
D: NA
V: TRBV2
size: NA